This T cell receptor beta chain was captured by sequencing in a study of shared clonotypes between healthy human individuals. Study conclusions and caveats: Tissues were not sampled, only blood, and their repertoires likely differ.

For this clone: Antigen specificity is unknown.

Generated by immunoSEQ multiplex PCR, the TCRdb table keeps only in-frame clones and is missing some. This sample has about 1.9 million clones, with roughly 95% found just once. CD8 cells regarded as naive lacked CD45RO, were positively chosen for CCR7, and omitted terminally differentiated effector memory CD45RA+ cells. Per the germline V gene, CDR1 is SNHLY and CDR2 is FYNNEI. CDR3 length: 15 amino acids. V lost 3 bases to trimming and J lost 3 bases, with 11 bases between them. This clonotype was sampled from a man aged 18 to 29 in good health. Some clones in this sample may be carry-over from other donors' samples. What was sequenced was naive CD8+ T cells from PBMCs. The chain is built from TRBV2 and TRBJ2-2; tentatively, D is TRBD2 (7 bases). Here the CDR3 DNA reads TGTGCCAGCAGTGAGGGGGGGCTTGACACCGGGGAGCTGTTTTTT. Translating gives CASSEGGLDTGELFF.